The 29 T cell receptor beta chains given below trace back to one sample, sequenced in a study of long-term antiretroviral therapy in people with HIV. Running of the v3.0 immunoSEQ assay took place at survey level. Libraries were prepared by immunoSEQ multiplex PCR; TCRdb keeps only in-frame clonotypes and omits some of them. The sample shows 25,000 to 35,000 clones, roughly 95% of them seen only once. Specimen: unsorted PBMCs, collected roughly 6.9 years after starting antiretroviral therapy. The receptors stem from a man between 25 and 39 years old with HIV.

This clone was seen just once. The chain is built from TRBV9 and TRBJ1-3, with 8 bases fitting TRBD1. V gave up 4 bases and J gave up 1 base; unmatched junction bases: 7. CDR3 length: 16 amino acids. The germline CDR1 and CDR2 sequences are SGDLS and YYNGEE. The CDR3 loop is CASSPQDRVSGNTIYF. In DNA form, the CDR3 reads TGTGCCAGCAGCCCCCAGGACAGGGTTTCTGGAAACACCATATATTTT.

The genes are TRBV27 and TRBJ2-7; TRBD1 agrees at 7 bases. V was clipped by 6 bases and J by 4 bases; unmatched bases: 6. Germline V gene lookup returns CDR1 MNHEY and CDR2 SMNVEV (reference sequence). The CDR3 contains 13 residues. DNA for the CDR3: TGTGCCAGCAGGCCGACAGGGCTATACGAGCAGTACTTC. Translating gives CASRPTGLYEQYF.

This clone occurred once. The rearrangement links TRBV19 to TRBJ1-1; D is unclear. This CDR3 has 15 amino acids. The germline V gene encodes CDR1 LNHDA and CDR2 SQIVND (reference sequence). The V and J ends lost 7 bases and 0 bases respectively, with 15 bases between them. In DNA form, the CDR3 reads TGTGCCAGTATCTCATGGACGGGTATGAACACTGAAGCTTTCTTT. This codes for CASISWTGMNTEAFF.

The DNA of the CDR3 is TGTGCCAGCAAGAGACTAGCGGGGACCGGGGAGCTGTTTTTT. Protein product: CASKRLAGTGELFF. The chain employs TRBV6-1 and TRBJ2-2, with TRBD2 identical over 11 bases. This CDR3 is 14 amino acids long. Looked up from germline, CDR1 is MNHNS and CDR2 is SASEGT. The J segment lost 5 bases and the V segment lost 7 bases, leaving 3 bases of the junction unmatched.

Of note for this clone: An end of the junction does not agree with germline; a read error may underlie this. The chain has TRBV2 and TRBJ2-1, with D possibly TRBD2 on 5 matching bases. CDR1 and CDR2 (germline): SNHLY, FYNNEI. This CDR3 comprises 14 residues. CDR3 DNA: TGTGTCAGCAGTGATTGGGAGCTCTACAATGAGCAGTTCTTC. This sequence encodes CVSSDWELYNEQFF.

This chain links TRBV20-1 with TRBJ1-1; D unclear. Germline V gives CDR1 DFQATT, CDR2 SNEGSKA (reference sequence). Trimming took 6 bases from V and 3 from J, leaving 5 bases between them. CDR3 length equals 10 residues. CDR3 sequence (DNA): TGCAGTGCCGCGTACACTGAAGCTTTCTTT. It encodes CSAAYTEAFF.

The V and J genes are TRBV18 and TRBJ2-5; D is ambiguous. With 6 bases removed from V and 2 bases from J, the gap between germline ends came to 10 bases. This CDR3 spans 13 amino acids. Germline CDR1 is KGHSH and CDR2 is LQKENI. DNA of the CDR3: TGTGCCAGCTCTTCGACCGTACAAGAGACCCAGTACTTC. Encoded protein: CASSSTVQETQYF. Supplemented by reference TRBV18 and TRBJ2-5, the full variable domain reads NAGVMQNPRHLVRRRGQEARLRCSPMKGHSHVYWYRQLPEEGLKFMVYLQKENIIDESGMPKERFSAEFPKEGPSILRIQQVVRGDSAAYFCASSSTVQETQYFGPGTRLLVL.

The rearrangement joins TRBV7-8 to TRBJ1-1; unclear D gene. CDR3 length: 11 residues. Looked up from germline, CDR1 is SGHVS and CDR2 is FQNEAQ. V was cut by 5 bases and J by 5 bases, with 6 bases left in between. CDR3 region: CASSLGTEAFF. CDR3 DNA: TGTGCCAGCAGCCTTGGGACTGAAGCTTTCTTT.

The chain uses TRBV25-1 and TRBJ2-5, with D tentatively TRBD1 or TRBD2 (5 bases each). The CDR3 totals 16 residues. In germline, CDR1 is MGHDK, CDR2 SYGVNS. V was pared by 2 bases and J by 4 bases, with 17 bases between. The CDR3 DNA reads TGTGCCAGCAGTGAACGAGTCAGGGAGCGCGGAGAGACCCAGTACTTC. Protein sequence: CASSERVRERGETQYF.

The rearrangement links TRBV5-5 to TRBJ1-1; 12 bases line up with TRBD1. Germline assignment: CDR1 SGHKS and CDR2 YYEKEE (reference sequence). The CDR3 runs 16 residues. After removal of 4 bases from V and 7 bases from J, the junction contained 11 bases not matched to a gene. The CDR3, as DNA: TGTGCCAGCAGCATTGACCCGGGACAGGGGGCGCGTGAAGCTTTCTTT. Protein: CASSIDPGQGAREAFF.

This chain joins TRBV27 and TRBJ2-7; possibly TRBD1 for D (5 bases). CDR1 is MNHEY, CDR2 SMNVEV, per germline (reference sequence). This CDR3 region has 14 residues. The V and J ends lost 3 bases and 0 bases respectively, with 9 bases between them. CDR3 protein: CASSLKGPSYEQYF. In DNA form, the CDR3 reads TGTGCCAGCAGTTTGAAGGGGCCCTCCTACGAGCAGTACTTC.

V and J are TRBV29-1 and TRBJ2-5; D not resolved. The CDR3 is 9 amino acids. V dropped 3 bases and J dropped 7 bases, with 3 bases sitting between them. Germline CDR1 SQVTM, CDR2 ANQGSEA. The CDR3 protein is CSVDGTQYF. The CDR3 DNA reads TGCAGCGTTGATGGGACCCAGTACTTC.

For the CDR3, the DNA is TGTGCCAGCAGCGTAGGGACAGGCATAACTCTCTCTGGAAACACCATATATTTT. This sequence encodes CASSVGTGITLSGNTIYF. The rearrangement joins TRBV9 to TRBJ1-3; TRBD1 matches 7 bases. The V and J ends lost 0 bases and 0 bases, in that order; junction bases with no gene match: 9. Per the germline V gene, CDR1 is SGDLS and CDR2 is YYNGEE. The CDR3 runs to 18 residues.

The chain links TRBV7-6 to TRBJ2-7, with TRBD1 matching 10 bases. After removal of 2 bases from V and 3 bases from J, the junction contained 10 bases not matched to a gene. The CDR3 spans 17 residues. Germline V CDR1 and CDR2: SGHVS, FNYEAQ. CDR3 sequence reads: CASSLRPGQGVLYEQYF. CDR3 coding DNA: TGTGCCAGCAGCTTAAGGCCCGGACAGGGGGTTCTCTACGAGCAGTACTTC.

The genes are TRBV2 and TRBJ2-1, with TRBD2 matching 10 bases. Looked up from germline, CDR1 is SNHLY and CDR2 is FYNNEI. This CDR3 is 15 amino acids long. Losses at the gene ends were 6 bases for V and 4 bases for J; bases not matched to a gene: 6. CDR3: CASRPTSGDYNEQFF. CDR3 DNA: TGTGCCAGCAGACCAACTAGCGGGGATTACAATGAGCAGTTCTTC. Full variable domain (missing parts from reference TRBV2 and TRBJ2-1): EPEVTQTPSHQVTQMGQEVILRCVPISNHLYFYWYRQILGQKVEFLVSFYNNEISEKSEIFDDQFSVERPDGSNFTLKIRSTKLEDSAMYFCASRPTSGDYNEQFFGPGTRLTVL.

CDR3 DNA: TGTGCCAGCAGCTCATCCTTTTCTGGAATAAGCTCCTACGAGCAGTACTTC. Translation: CASSSSFSGISSYEQYF. This chain joins TRBV5-4 and TRBJ2-7, with D hard to call. Trimming shortened V by 3 bases and J by 0 bases, and 19 bases separated the two germline ends. CDR1 and CDR2 (germline): SGHNT, YYREEE (reference sequence). CDR3 size: 17 residues.

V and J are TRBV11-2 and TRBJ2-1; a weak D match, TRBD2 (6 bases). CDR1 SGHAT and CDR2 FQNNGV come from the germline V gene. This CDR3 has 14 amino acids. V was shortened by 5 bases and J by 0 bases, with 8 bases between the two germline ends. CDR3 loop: CASSRGSSYNEQFF. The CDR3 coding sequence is TGTGCCAGCAGCCGGGGGAGCTCCTACAATGAGCAGTTCTTC.

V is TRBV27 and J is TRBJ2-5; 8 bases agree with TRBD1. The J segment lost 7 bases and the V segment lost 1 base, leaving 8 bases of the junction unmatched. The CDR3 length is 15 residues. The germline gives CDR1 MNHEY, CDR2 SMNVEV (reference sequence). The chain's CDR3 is CASSLFSGGRGTQYF. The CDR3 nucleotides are TGTGCCAGCAGTTTATTCTCAGGGGGCAGGGGGACCCAGTACTTC.

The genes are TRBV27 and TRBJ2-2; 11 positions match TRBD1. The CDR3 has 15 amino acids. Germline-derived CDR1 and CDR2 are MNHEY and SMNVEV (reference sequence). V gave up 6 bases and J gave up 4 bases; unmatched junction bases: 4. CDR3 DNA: TGTGCCAGCAGCTCCGGGACAGGGGGCACCGGGGAGCTGTTTTTT. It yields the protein CASSSGTGGTGELFF.

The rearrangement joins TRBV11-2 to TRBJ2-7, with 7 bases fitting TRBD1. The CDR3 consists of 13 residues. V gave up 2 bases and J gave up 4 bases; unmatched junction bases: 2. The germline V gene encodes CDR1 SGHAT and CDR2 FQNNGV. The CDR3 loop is CASSLNRGYEQYF. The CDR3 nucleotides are TGTGCCAGCAGCTTAAACAGGGGTTACGAGCAGTACTTC.

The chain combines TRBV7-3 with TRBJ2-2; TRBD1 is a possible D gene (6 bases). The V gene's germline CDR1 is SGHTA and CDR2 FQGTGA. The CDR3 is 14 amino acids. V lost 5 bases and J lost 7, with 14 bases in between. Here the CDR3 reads CASSVQGSGGELFF. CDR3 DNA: TGTGCCAGCAGCGTACAGGGTTCGGGCGGGGAGCTGTTTTTT.

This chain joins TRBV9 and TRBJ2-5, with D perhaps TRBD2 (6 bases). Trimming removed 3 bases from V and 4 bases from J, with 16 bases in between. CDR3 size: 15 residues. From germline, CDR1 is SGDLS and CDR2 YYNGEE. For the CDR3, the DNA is TGTGCCAGCAGCGCCACTCTCGGGGGAGGAGAGACCCAGTACTTC. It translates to CASSATLGGGETQYF.

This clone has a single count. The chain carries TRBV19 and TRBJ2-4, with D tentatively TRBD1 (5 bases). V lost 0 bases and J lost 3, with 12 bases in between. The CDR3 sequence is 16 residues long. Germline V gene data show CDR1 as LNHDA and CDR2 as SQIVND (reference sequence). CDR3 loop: CASSIDRDSGKNIQYF. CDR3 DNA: TGTGCCAGTAGTATAGACAGGGATTCTGGCAAAAACATTCAGTACTTC.

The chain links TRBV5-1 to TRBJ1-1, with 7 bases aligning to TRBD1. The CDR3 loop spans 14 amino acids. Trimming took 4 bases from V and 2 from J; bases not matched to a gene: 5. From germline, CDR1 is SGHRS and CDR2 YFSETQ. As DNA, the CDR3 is TGCGCCAGCAGCCTGGGACAGACAAACACTGAAGCTTTCTTT. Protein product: CASSLGQTNTEAFF.

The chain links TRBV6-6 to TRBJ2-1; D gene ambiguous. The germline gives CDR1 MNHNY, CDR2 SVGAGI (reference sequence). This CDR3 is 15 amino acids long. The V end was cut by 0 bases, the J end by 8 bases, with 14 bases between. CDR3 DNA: TGTGCCAGCAGTTACTCAGGGTTATTAATCGATGAGCAGTTCTTC. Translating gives CASSYSGLLIDEQFF.

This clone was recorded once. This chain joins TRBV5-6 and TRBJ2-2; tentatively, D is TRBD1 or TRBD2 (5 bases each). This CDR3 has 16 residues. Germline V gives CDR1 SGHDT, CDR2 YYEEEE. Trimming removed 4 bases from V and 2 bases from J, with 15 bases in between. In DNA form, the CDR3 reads TGTGCCAGCAGCCCCGACGACGGGGCCAACACCGGGGAGCTGTTTTTT. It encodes CASSPDDGANTGELFF.

The CDR3 is CASSLEPRLANEQFF. The CDR3 DNA reads TGTGCCAGCAGCTTAGAACCCCGTTTAGCGAATGAGCAGTTCTTC. The chain has TRBV7-6 and TRBJ2-1; tentatively, D is TRBD2 (5 bases). The V and J ends lost 1 base and 7 bases respectively, with 14 bases between them. The CDR3 consists of 15 residues. The germline gives CDR1 SGHVS, CDR2 FNYEAQ.

CDR3 DNA: TGTGCCTTTGCGTCAGGGATCCAAGAGACCCAGTACTTC. This sequence encodes CAFASGIQETQYF. J is TRBJ2-5 and V is TRBV30; maybe TRBD1 (5 bases). Germline values: CDR1 GTSNPN, CDR2 SVGIG (reference sequence). Deletions cut 7 bases from V and 1 base from J, with 13 bases between. The CDR3 extends over 13 amino acids.

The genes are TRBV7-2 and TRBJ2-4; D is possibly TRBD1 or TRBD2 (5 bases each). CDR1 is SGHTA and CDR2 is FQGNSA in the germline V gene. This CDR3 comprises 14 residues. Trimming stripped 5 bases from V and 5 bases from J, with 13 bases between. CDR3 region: CASSPWGRENIQYF. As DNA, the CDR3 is TGTGCCAGCAGCCCCTGGGGACGGGAAAACATTCAGTACTTC. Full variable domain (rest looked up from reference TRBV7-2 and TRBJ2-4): GAGVSQSPSNKVTEKGKDVELRCDPISGHTALYWYRQSLGQGLEFLIYFQGNSAPDKSGLPSDRFSAERTGGSVSTLTIQRTQQEDSAVYLCASSPWGRENIQYFGAGTRLSVL.